This TCR beta chain originates from a study of T cell responses to AZD1222 COVID-19 vaccine. Study-wide points: The study found vaccine-associated CD4 TCRs spanning spike, dominant at 160-218 and 743-854.

The assay was immunoSEQ multiplex PCR, and TCRdb's table has in-frame clones only and misses some. Counted here are fewer than 65,000 clones, under 90% occurring once; the ten biggest clones make up 10%. A word on this clone: What it binds is unknown.

This TCR was recovered from an adult in good health. Source: peripheral blood, taken on day 0 of AZD1222 vaccination.

The CDR3 nucleotides read TGTGCCAGCAGCGTAGATCCTAGTTCCGAGCAGTACTTC. This gives the protein CASSVDPSSEQYF. J is TRBJ2-7 and V is TRBV9; D is unclear. Germline V gives CDR1 SGDLS, CDR2 YYNGEE. V lost 0 bases and J lost 6, with 10 bases in between. The CDR3 has 13 amino acids.